Sequencing of this TCR beta chain was carried out in a study of T-cell memory formation after mild COVID-19. The CDR3 is 14 residues long. The germline V and J ends were trimmed by 5 bases and 1 base, with 11 bases remaining between them. This clonotype was observed a few times. TCRdb redid the calling of the 5' RACE reads with MiXCR, one entry per CDR3 protein. The data hold over 350,000 distinct CDR3 sequences, with 20% to 30% observed a single time. The specimen was PBMCs or a T cell subset sorted from them (not recorded which). The chain couples TRBV12-3 or TRBV12-4 to TRBJ2-5; D gene ambiguous. The TCR was taken from an adult woman who had mild COVID-19 (a few samples of this study predate the infection). Cell type and time point are not known. CDR3 coding DNA: TGTGCCAGCAGTCCCGAGCACCTCCAAGAGACCCAGTACTTC. Protein sequence: CASSPEHLQETQYF.